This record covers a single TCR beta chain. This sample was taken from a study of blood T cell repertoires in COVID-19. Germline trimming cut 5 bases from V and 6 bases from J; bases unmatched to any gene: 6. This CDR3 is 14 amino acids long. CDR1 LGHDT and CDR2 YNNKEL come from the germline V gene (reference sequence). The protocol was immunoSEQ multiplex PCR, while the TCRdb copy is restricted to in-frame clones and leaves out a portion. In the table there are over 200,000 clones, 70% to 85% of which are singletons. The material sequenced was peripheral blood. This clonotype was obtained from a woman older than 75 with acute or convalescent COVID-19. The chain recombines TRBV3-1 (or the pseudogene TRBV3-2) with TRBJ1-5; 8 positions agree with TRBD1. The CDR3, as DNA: TGTGCCAGCAGCGGCTCTCAGGGGGCTCAGCCCCAGCATTTT. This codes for CASSGSQGAQPQHF.